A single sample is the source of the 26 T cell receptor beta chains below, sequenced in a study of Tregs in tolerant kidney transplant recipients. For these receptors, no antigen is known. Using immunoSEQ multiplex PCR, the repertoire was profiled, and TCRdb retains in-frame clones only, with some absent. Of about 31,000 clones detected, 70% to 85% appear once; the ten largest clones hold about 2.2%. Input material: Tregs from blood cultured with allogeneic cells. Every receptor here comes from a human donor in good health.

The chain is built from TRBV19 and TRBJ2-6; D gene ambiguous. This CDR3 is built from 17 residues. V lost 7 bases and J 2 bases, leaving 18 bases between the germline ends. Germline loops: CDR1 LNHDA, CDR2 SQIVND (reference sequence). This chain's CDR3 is CASTEYGGEAGANVLTF. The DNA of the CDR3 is TGTGCCAGTACCGAATATGGCGGAGAGGCTGGGGCCAACGTCCTGACTTTC.

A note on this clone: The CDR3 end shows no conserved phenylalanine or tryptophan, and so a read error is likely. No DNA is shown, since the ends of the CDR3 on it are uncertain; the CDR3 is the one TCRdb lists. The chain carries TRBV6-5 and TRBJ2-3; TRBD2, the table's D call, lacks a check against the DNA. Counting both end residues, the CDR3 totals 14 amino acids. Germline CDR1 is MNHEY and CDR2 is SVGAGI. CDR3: CASRSPRLAGGLTL.

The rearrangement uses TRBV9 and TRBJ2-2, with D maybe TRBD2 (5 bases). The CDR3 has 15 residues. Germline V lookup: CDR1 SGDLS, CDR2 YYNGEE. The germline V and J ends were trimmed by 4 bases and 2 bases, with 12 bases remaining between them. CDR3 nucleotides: TGTGCCAGCAGCCCCCGGACTGTAAACACCGGGGAGCTGTTTTTT. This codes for CASSPRTVNTGELFF.

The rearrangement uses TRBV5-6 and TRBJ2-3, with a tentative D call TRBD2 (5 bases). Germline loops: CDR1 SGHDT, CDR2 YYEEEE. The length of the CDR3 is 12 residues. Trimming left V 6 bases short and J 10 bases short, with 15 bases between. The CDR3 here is CASNIRAGAQYF. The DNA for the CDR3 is TGTGCCAGCAACATCCGTGCCGGGGCGCAGTATTTT.

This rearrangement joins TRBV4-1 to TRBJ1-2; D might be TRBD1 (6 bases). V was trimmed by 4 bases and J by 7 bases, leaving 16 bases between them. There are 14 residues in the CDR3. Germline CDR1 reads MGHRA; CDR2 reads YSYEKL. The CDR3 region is CASSPGEGMGGYTF. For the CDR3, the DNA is TGCGCCAGCAGCCCAGGGGAGGGGATGGGTGGCTACACCTTC.

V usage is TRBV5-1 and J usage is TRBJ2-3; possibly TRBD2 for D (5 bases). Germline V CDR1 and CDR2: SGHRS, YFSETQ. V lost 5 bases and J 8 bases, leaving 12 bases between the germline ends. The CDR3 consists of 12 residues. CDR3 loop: CASSSEGGTQYF. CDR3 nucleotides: TGCGCCAGCAGTTCGGAAGGAGGTACGCAGTATTTT.

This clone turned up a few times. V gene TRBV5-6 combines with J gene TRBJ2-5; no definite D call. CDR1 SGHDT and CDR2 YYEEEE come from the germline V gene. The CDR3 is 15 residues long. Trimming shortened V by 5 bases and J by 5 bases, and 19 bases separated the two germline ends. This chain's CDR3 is CASSRSVGLGETQYF. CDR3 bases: TGTGCCAGCAGTAGGTCGGTGGGCTTGGGGGAGACCCAGTACTTC. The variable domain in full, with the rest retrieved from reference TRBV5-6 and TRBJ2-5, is DAGVTQSPTHLIKTRGQQVTLRCSPKSGHDTVSWYQQALGQGPQFIFQYYEEEERQRGNFPDRFSGHQFPNYSSELNVNALLLGDSALYLCASSRSVGLGETQYFGPGTRLLVL.

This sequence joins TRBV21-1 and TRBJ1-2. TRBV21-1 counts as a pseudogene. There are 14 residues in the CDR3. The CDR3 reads CASSKFGELRGYTF. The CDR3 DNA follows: TGTGCCAGCAGCAAATTCGGGGAGTTAAGAGGCTACACCTTC.

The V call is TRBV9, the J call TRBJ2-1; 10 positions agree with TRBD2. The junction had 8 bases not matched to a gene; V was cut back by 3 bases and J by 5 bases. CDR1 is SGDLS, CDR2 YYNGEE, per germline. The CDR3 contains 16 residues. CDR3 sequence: CASSAKRSGRHNEQFF. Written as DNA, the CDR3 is TGTGCCAGCAGCGCAAAGCGTAGCGGGAGGCACAATGAGCAGTTCTTC.

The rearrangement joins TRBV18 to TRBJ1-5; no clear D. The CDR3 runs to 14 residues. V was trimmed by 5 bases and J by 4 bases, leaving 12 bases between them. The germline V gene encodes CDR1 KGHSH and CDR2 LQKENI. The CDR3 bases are TGTGCCAGCTCAGTGGGGTTTGGGAATCAGCCCCAGCATTTT. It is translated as CASSVGFGNQPQHF.

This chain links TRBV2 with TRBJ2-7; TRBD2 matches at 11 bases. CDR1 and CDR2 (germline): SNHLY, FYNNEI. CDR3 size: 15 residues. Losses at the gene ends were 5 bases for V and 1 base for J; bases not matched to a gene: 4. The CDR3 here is CASSTSGGASYEQYF. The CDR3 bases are TGTGCCAGCAGTACTAGCGGGGGCGCGTCCTACGAGCAGTACTTC.

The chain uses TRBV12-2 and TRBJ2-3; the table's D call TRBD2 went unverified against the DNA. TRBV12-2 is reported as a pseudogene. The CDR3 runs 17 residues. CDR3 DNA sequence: TGTGCAAGTCGCTTAGCGCCGGCGGGGGCTAGCACAGATACGCAGTATTTT. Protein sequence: CASRLAPAGASTDTQYF.

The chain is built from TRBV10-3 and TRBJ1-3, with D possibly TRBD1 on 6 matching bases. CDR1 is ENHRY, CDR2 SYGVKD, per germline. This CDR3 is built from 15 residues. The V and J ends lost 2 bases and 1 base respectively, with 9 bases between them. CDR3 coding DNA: TGTGCCATCAGTGAGCAGGGGCCGTCTGGAAACACCATATATTTT. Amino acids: CAISEQGPSGNTIYF.

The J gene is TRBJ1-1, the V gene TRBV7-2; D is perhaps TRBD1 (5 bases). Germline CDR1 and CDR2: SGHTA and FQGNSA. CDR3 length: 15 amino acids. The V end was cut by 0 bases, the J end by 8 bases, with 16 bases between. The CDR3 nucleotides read TGTGCCAGCAGCTTAGCGCCGGGGCAGTTAAGGGAAGCTTTCTTT. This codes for CASSLAPGQLREAFF. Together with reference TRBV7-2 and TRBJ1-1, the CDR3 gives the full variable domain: GAGVSQSPSNKVTEKGKDVELRCDPISGHTALYWYRQSLGQGLEFLIYFQGNSAPDKSGLPSDRFSAERTGGSVSTLTIQRTQQEDSAVYLCASSLAPGQLREAFFGQGTRLTVV.

CDR3 bases: TGCGCCAGCAGCTTCGCAAATCCCTACGAGCAGTACTTC. Translation: CASSFANPYEQYF. The rearrangement links TRBV5-1 to TRBJ2-7; D uncertain. The CDR3 is 13 amino acids. Germline CDR1 and CDR2: SGHRS and YFSETQ. V was cut by 2 bases and J by 2 bases, with 8 bases left in between. The full variable domain, with the rest looked up from reference TRBV5-1 and TRBJ2-7, is KAGVTQTPRYLIKTRGQQVTLSCSPISGHRSVSWYQQTPGQGLQFLFEYFSETQRNKGNFPGRFSGRQFSNSRSEMNVSTLELGDSALYLCASSFANPYEQYFGPGTRLTVT.

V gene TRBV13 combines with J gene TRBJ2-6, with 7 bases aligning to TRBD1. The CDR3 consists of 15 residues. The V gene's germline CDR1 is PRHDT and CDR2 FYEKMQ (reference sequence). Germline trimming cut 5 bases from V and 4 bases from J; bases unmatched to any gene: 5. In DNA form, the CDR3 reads TGTGCCAGCAGCATGACAGGGTTGGGGGCCAACGTCCTGACTTTC. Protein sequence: CASSMTGLGANVLTF.

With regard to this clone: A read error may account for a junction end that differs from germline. The CDR3 region is CAGSGGGAGQETQYF. The CDR3 DNA is TGTGCCGGCAGCGGGGGGGGCGCAGGGCAAGAGACCCAGTACTTC. The V gene is TRBV6-5, the J gene TRBJ2-5; 10 positions match TRBD2. Looked up from germline, CDR1 is MNHEY and CDR2 is SVGAGI. CDR3 length: 15 amino acids.

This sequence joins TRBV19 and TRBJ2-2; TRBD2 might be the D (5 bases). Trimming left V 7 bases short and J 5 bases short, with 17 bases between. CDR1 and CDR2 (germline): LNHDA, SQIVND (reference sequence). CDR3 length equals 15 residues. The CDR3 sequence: CASKERWAGTGELFF. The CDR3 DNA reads TGTGCCAGTAAAGAACGATGGGCGGGTACCGGGGAGCTGTTTTTT.

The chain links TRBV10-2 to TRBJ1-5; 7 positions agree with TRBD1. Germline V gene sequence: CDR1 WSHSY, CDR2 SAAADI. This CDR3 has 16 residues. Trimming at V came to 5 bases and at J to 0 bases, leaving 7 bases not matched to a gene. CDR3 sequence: CASSPRTGGSNQPQHF. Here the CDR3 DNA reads TGCGCCAGCAGTCCCCGGACAGGTGGTAGCAATCAGCCCCAGCATTTT.

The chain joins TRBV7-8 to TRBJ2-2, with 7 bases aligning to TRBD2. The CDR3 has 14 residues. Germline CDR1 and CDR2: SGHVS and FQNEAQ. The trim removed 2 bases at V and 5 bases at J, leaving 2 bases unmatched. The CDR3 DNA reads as TGTGCCAGCAGCTTATGGGAGGGGACCGGGGAGCTGTTTTTT. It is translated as CASSLWEGTGELFF.

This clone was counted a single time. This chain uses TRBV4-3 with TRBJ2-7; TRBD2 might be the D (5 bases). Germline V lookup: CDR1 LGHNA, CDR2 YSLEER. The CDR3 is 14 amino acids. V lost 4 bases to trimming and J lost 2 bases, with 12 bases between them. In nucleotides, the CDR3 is TGCGCCAGCAGCCCCGCCCTCGGGACCTACGAGCAGTACTTC. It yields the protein CASSPALGTYEQYF.

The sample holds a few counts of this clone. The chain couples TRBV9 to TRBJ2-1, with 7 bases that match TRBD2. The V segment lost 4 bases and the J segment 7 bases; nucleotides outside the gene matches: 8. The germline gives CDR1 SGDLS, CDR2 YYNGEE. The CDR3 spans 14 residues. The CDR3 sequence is CASSPGLVVNEQFF. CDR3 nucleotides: TGTGCCAGCAGCCCCGGACTAGTGGTTAATGAGCAGTTCTTC.

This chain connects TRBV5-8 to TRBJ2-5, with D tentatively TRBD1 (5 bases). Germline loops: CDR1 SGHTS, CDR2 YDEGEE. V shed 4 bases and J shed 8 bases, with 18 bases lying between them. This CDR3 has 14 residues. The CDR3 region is CASSLSGNAATQYF. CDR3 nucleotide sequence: TGTGCCAGCAGCCTATCAGGGAACGCCGCAACCCAGTACTTC.

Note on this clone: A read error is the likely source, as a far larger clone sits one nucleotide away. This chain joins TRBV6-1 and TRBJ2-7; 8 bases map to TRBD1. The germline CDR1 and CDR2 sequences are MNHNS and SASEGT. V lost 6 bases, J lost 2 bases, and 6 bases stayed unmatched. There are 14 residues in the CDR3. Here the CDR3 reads CASRIGQGTYEQYF. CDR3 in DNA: TGTGCCAGCAGGATCGGACAGGGCACCTACGAGCAGTACTTC.

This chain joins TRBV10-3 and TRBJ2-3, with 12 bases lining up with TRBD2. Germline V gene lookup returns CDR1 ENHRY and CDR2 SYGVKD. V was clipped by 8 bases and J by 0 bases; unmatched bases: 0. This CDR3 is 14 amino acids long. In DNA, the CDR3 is TGTGCCATCGGGACTAGCGGGAGCACAGATACGCAGTATTTT. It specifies CAIGTSGSTDTQYF.

The CDR3, as DNA: TGTGCCACCAGCAGAGATAGAGTAGGCTACACCTTC. It is translated as CATSRDRVGYTF. V is TRBV15 and J is TRBJ1-2; no clear D gene. Germline CDR1 LNHNV, CDR2 YYDKDF (reference sequence). V was trimmed by 0 bases and J by 8 bases, leaving 7 bases between them. The CDR3 runs 12 residues.